The rows below give T cell receptor beta chains drawn from one sample of a study of shared clonotypes between healthy human individuals. The repertoire was sequenced with immunoSEQ multiplex PCR; TCRdb's copy has only in-frame clones and lacks some. Here the sample spans some 500,000 clones, approximately 95% being singletons. Sequenced input: naive CD4+ T cells sorted from blood. The receptors come from a woman aged 25 to 45 in good health. Both conserved end residues are part of each CDR3. A D gene is named only where the DNA matches it firmly. The listing skips clone size in some rows; elsewhere it reads once, few, many or a size class.

V gene	D gene	clone size	J gene	CDR3 length	CDR3 DNA	CDR3 protein
TRBV5-1	-	-	TRBJ2-7	12	TGCGCCAGCAGCGGCCTCCGAGACGAGCAGTACTTC	CASSGLRDEQYF
TRBV7-9	-	-	TRBJ2-7	15	TGTGCCAGCAGCTCGTACCGTCAGATGGGCTACGAGCAGTACTTC	CASSSYRQMGYEQYF
TRBV30	-	-	TRBJ2-7	14	TGTGCCTGGAGGTCCGGGACAAGTACCTACGAGCAGTACTTC	CAWRSGTSTYEQYF
TRBV5-6	-	-	TRBJ2-5	12	TGTGCCAGCAGCTTGAACTCGGAGACCCAGTACTTC	CASSLNSETQYF
TRBV10-3	-	once	TRBJ2-3	12	TGTGCCATCAGGGCGGGAACAGATACGCAGTATTTT	CAIRAGTDTQYF
TRBV7-2	-	-	TRBJ1-3	13	TGTGCCAGCAGCTTAATCTATTCGGACACCATATATTTT	CASSLIYSDTIYF
TRBV20-1	-	-	TRBJ1-2	11	TGCAGTGCTAGTCGGTACTATGGCTACACCTTC	CSASRYYGYTF
TRBV5-6	-	-	TRBJ1-1	15	TGTGCCAGCAGTCTTCGGGGGGCGCGGTTTACTGAAGCTTTCTTT	CASSLRGARFTEAFF
TRBV7-3	-	-	TRBJ1-1	14	TGTGCCAGCAGCTTTGGGAACGAGCCCAAGCAAGCTTTCTTT	CASSFGNEPKQAFF
TRBV28	TRBD1	-	TRBJ1-3	14	TGTGCCAGCGGAGGGACAGACTCTGGAAACACCATATATTTT	CASGGTDSGNTIYF
TRBV19	-	-	TRBJ2-2	15	TGTGCCAGTAGTCCAACTAGCTCGAACACCGGGGAGCTGTTTTTT	CASSPTSSNTGELFF
TRBV2	TRBD2	-	TRBJ2-1	14	TGTGCCAGCAGTGAAGAGCGGGGGTACAATGAGCAGTTCTTC	CASSEERGYNEQFF
TRBV5-1	-	-	TRBJ1-2	14	TGCGCCAGCAGAAACCAGAACCTCAACTATGGCTACACCTTC	CASRNQNLNYGYTF
TRBV28	-	-	TRBJ2-1	12	TGTGCCAGCAGTTTATCCGGTAATGAGCAGTTCTTC	CASSLSGNEQFF
TRBV6-5	TRBD2	-	TRBJ2-1	16	TGTGCCAGCAGTTACCTGGGCAGGACTAGCGGAAATGAGCAGTTCTTC	CASSYLGRTSGNEQFF
TRBV5-1	-	-	TRBJ2-5	14	TGCGCCAGCAGTCTTGGGGGCCTTAAAGAGACCCAGTACTTC	CASSLGGLKETQYF
TRBV13	-	-	TRBJ2-7	13	TGTGCCAGCAGCCTAGGGACTTACCCCGAGCAGTACTTC	CASSLGTYPEQYF
TRBV4-1	TRBD2	-	TRBJ2-2	16	TGCGCCAGCAGCCAAGTTTCGGGGGGGAACACCGGGGAGCTGTTTTTT	CASSQVSGGNTGELFF
TRBV6-1	-	-	TRBJ1-5	13	TGTGCCAGCAGTGCGGGATTCAATCAGCCCCAGCATTTT	CASSAGFNQPQHF
TRBV7-2	TRBD2	-	TRBJ2-5	14	TGTGCCAGCAGCTTTGAGACTAGCGGGACGGCCCAGTACTTC	CASSFETSGTAQYF
TRBV7-8	TRBD2	-	TRBJ2-1	15	TGTGCCAGCAGCAAACTAGCGGGAGTCTCCAATGAGCAGTTCTTC	CASSKLAGVSNEQFF
TRBV11-2	TRBD1	-	TRBJ2-1	13	TGTGCCAGCAGCTCTGACCTCGGGACAGGGCAGTTCTTC	CASSSDLGTGQFF
TRBV11-1	TRBD1	-	TRBJ1-1	14	TGTGCCAGCAGCGCCAGGGGGCACGTCACTGAAGCTTTCTTT	CASSARGHVTEAFF
TRBV7-9	-	-	TRBJ1-1	15	TGTGCCAGCAGCTTAGTCGAGGTGGGGAACACTGAAGCTTTCTTT	CASSLVEVGNTEAFF
TRBV28	-	-	TRBJ1-6	15	TGTGCCAGCAGCCCCCGTGAGGGACAAAATTCACCCCTCCACTTT	CASSPREGQNSPLHF
TRBV28	TRBD2	-	TRBJ2-5	14	TGTGCCAGCAGTTCGGCACTAGCGGAGCCCCGCCCCTACTTC	CASSSALAEPRPYF
TRBV30	-	-	TRBJ2-7	11	TGTGCCTGGAGTGAGGAGTACGAGCAGTACTTC	CAWSEEYEQYF
TRBV27	-	-	TRBJ2-7	13	TGTGCCAGCAGTCCGACGGGACAATACGAGCAGTACTTC	CASSPTGQYEQYF
TRBV11-2	-	once	TRBJ2-7	12	TGTGCCAGCAGCTTAGCTCTCCACGAGCAGTACTTC	CASSLALHEQYF
TRBV2	TRBD2	-	TRBJ2-4	16	TGTGCCAGCAGTCCGGGGGGCCTAGCGGGAGTCAACATTCAGTACTTC	CASSPGGLAGVNIQYF
TRBV2	-	-	TRBJ2-2	15	TGTGCCAGCAGTGAAATCTTACAGGACACCGGGGAGCTGTTTTTT	CASSEILQDTGELFF
TRBV13	-	-	TRBJ1-4	14	TGTGCCAGCAGCGCCGGGACAAGTAATGAAAAACTGTTTTTT	CASSAGTSNEKLFF
TRBV30	TRBD2	-	TRBJ2-5	15	TGTGCCTGGAGTAAAGGTAGCGGGGGACAAGAGACCCAGTACTTC	CAWSKGSGGQETQYF
TRBV28	-	-	TRBJ1-5	14	TGTGCCAGCAGTTTAGGGGGGAGCAATCAGCCCCAGCATTTT	CASSLGGSNQPQHF
TRBV7-9	TRBD2	-	TRBJ2-1	13	TGTGCCAGCAGCCCGGGGGTAGCGGGGCCCGGGGTCTTC	CASSPGVAGPGVF
TRBV19	-	-	TRBJ2-5	19	TGTGCCAGTAGTAGGAGGGAAAAGTTACAGGAAGTGGGTGAAGAGACCCAGTACTTC	CASSRREKLQEVGEETQYF
TRBV27	TRBD1	-	TRBJ2-1	20	TGTGCCAGCAGTCCCCGGCCGACCGGGACAGGGGGCAGGGGGTACAATGAGCAGTTCTTC	CASSPRPTGTGGRGYNEQFF
TRBV5-1	-	once	TRBJ2-1	14	TGCGCCAGCAGCTTCGGCGGGACGTACAATGAGCAGTTCTTC	CASSFGGTYNEQFF
TRBV18	-	-	TRBJ1-3	16	TGTGCCAGCTCACCACTCCCAAGGGCGCCGGGAAACACCATATATTTT	CASSPLPRAPGNTIYF
TRBV19	-	-	TRBJ1-2	14	TGTGCCAGTAGTGCGACCGAGATAGACTATGGCTACACCTTC	CASSATEIDYGYTF
TRBV18	TRBD2	-	TRBJ2-3	17	TGTGCCAGCTCATCCTTCACCGGGACTAGCGGCACAGATACGCAGTATTTT	CASSSFTGTSGTDTQYF
TRBV20-1	TRBD1	-	TRBJ1-6	11	TGCAGTGCTAGCCGACAGGGCCCACTCCACTTT	CSASRQGPLHF
TRBV9	TRBD2	-	TRBJ2-7	15	TGTGCCAGCAGCGCTTCCGGGACTAGCGTTAGTGAGCAGTACTTC	CASSASGTSVSEQYF
TRBV2	-	once	TRBJ1-2	15	TGTGCCAGCAGGGAAACAGGGACTCCTAATTATGGCTACACCTTC	CASRETGTPNYGYTF
TRBV6-6	TRBD2	-	TRBJ2-7	16	TGTGCCAGCAGAAACGCCGAGGCTAGCGGGAGTTACGAGCAGTACTTC	CASRNAEASGSYEQYF
TRBV7-9	-	-	TRBJ2-1	13	TGTGCCAGCAGCTTAGGACAGCTCTATGAGCAGTTCTTC	CASSLGQLYEQFF